The sequence of this TCR beta chain was determined in a study of blood T cell repertoires in COVID-19. CDR3 size: 15 residues. The germline V gene has CDR1 SGHVS and CDR2 FQNEAQ. V dropped 5 bases and J dropped 8 bases, with 21 bases sitting between them. Profiled with immunoSEQ multiplex PCR; TCRdb holds only in-frame clones, not every one. The sample gives a few hundred thousand clones, roughly 87% of which show up once; about 3% is in the top ten. The participants were between roughly 18 and 89 years old and came from 24 US areas. The sequenced sample was PBMCs or T cells enriched from blood (not recorded which). V usage is TRBV7-8 and J usage is TRBJ1-2; TRBD1 might be the D (6 bases). This receptor was identified in a woman younger than 45 who had recovered from COVID-19. CDR3 sequence (DNA): TGTGCCAGCAGCCCGGGACATACTTCCCAAAACGGCTACACCTTC. This codes for CASSPGHTSQNGYTF. The full variable domain, rest sourced from reference TRBV7-8 and TRBJ1-2, is GAGVSQSPRYKVAKRGQDVALRCDPISGHVSLFWYQQALGQGPEFLTYFQNEAQLDKSGLPSDRFFAERPEGSVSTLKIQRTQQEDSAVYLCASSPGHTSQNGYTFGSGTRLTVV.